Given below is one T cell receptor (beta chain) in context. Its antigen is still unknown. Base-call qualities are not available, and no considerably larger clone is one nucleotide away. Each collaborating institution followed its own protocols to collect whole blood in K2EDTA tubes. For TCRbeta analysis, collaborator samples were shipped as frozen whole blood, as isolated PBMCs, or as DNA extracted from either sample type. CDR1 and CDR2, per the germline V gene, are SGHDT and YYEEEE. From cysteine to phenylalanine, the CDR3 is 15 amino acids long. Only the CDR3 DNA stays, 45 bases, in frame from base 1. V trim: 4 bases; J trim: 2 bases; unmatched bases: 5. The sample comes from a study of blood T cell repertoires in COVID-19 (dated by TCRdb to the early 2020s). With regard to the full study: Collaborator samples came from the United States, Italy and Spain and covered acute and convalescent phases of COVID-19. Nearly every sample came with metadata listing a de-identified subject ID, COVID-19 status, age in years and sex. The prospective study material was composed of cDNA or gDNA derived from T cells, B-cell-depleted T cells, or PBMCs. Deeply sampled blood TCRbeta repertoires from subjects exposed to, actively infected with, or recovered from COVID-19 were included in the dataset. HLA class I and class II types, where available, came from metadata supplied by the sample provider rather than from assay-based typing. The samples were drawn from the first 160 participants of the ongoing ImmuneRACE study and from some 1,300 subjects provided by 6 global collaborators. The repertoires were released in a freely available public database meant as a resource for research on the immune response to SARS-CoV-2.

TCRbeta CDR3 regions were amplified from genomic DNA by means of the immunoSEQ Assay, a bias-controlled multiplex PCR. Concerning the study's data processing: The number of nucleated cells in each sample was estimated from the amplification of reference gene primers within the assay. Sequence reads were collapsed and filtered to measure the absolute abundance of every unique TCRbeta CDR3 rearrangement. For each sample, productive Simpson clonality was calculated as the square root of Simpson's diversity index over productive rearrangements. As stored in TCRdb, this immuneACCESS dataset retains in-frame rearrangements with V and J assigned. A fraction of the clones does not appear; measured against another copy, unresolved V genes explain less than half of the discrepancy, and the remainder lacks a known reason. The DNA gave D and trimming, while V, J and clone size come from that table. The sample table holds about 120,000 clones, of which 85% were seen once. In total, the top ten clones hold 3% to 5% of the sample.

Here is what the overall study found, with its caveats: Clinical and demographic metadata were provided uncurated, with the amount varying by source and participant.

Sequenced input: peripheral blood. The chain uses TRBV5-6 and TRBJ2-2; TRBD2 lines up with 7 middle nucleotides. This TCR was sampled from a man in his sixties with acute or convalescent COVID-19. The bases are TGTGCCAGCAGCCCGGGGACTATTAACACCGGGGAGCTGTTTTTT. Translated, this gives CASSPGTINTGELFF.